Below, 27 T cell receptor beta chains from the same sample are listed, as sequenced in a study of T-cell reconstitution after alpha-beta-depleted transplantation in children. Construction of the TCRbeta library involved unique molecular identifiers. TCRdb redid the calling of the PCR reads with MiXCR, one entry per CDR3 protein. The data contain 200,000 to 300,000 distinct CDR3 sequences, 20% to 30% of them singletons. The specimen was PBMCs, mostly from graft donor cells, collected 360 days after TCRalphabeta/CD19-depleted stem cell transplant. These receptors came from a female patient aged 2-9 years who had a stem cell transplant for congenital amegakaryocytic thrombocytopenia, so the T cells may come from the graft donor.

The chain is built from TRBV6-1 and TRBJ1-5, with TRBD1 matching 7 bases. J lost 3 bases, V lost 5 bases, and 10 bases had no gene match. The CDR3 has 16 residues. The germline gives CDR1 MNHNS, CDR2 SASEGT. The CDR3, as DNA: TGTGCCAGCAGTCAAGACAGGGTAGGGACCAATCAGCCCCAGCATTTT. Translated: CASSQDRVGTNQPQHF.

This clonotype was picked up a small number of times. The chain joins TRBV6-2 or TRBV6-3 to TRBJ1-1; D gene uncertain. Between the trimmed V and J ends, which lost 0 bases and 1 base, there was a span of 9 bases. The germline gives CDR1 MNHEY, CDR2 SVGEGT. There are 15 residues in the CDR3. CDR3 region: CASSYSLAGNTEAFF. The CDR3 coding sequence is TGTGCCAGCAGTTACTCTTTGGCGGGGAACACTGAAGCTTTCTTT.

This clonotype was observed many times. This chain connects TRBV29-1 to TRBJ2-1; D ambiguous. Germline assignment: CDR1 SQVTM and CDR2 ANQGSEA. The CDR3 loop spans 14 amino acids. V gave up 4 bases and J gave up 0 bases, with 10 bases separating them. CDR3 amino acids: CSVVALSSYNEQFF. The CDR3 coding sequence is TGCAGCGTTGTGGCGTTGAGCTCCTACAATGAGCAGTTCTTC.

V is TRBV2 and J is TRBJ2-5, with 8 bases identical to TRBD1. The CDR3 extends over 14 amino acids. Per germline, CDR1 SNHLY and CDR2 FYNNEI. The junction had 5 bases not matched to a gene; V was cut back by 7 bases and J by 1 base. The CDR3 loop is CASKDRALQETQYF. CDR3 coding DNA: TGTGCCAGCAAGGACAGGGCCCTCCAAGAGACCCAGTACTTC. Variable domain in full (rest from reference TRBV2 and TRBJ2-5): EPEVTQTPSHQVTQMGQEVILRCVPISNHLYFYWYRQILGQKVEFLVSFYNNEISEKSEIFDDQFSVERPDGSNFTLKIRSTKLEDSAMYFCASKDRALQETQYFGPGTRLLVL.

This clonotype was picked up many times. The J gene is TRBJ2-5, the V gene TRBV7-2; 9 nucleotides line up with TRBD2. Germline V gene data show CDR1 as SGHTA and CDR2 as FQGNSA. The junction had 10 bases not matched to a gene; V was cut back by 4 bases and J by 4 bases. The CDR3 has 16 amino acids. The CDR3: CASSSHGTSRGETQYF. In DNA, the CDR3 is TGTGCCAGCAGCTCTCACGGGACTAGCAGGGGAGAGACCCAGTACTTC.

This clonotype appeared a single time. The V gene is TRBV28, the J gene TRBJ1-3; D ambiguous. This CDR3 has 14 residues. Trimming shortened V by 3 bases and J by 2 bases, and 8 bases separated the two germline ends. The germline gives CDR1 MDHEN, CDR2 SYDVKM. CDR3 region: CASSFLGTGNTIYF. The CDR3 DNA reads TGTGCCAGCAGTTTTTTGGGGACTGGAAACACCATATATTTT.

This clonotype was seen a handful of times. V usage is TRBV20-1 and J usage is TRBJ2-7, with a possible D match to TRBD1 (6 bases). The CDR3 runs to 13 residues. Germline V gives CDR1 DFQATT, CDR2 SNEGSKA (reference sequence). Trimming removed 5 bases at V and 3 bases at J, with 14 bases between. CDR3: CSALGDNFYEQYF. The CDR3 DNA reads TGCAGTGCTCTAGGGGACAATTTCTACGAGCAGTACTTC.

The rearrangement uses TRBV5-1 and TRBJ1-1; D gene ambiguous. V was trimmed by 0 bases and J by 0 bases, leaving 15 bases between them. This CDR3 spans 17 amino acids. Germline V gives CDR1 SGHRS, CDR2 YFSETQ. CDR3 amino acids: CASSLGPVDSLNTEAFF. For the CDR3, the DNA is TGCGCCAGCAGCTTGGGTCCCGTCGATTCGTTGAACACTGAAGCTTTCTTT.

This clonotype was recorded only once. CDR3 sequence reads: CASSLAGGGGYNEQFF. DNA of the CDR3: TGTGCCAGCAGCCTCGCGGGGGGGGGAGGCTACAATGAGCAGTTCTTC. This rearrangement joins TRBV7-2 to TRBJ2-1, with TRBD2 matching over 9 bases. CDR3 length equals 16 residues. Germline V gene data show CDR1 as SGHTA and CDR2 as FQGNSA. The trim removed 5 bases at V and 3 bases at J, leaving 8 bases unmatched.

This clonotype has ten or more counts. This sequence joins TRBV2 and TRBJ2-7; unclear D gene. Trimming took off 0 bases at V and 3 bases at J, with 12 bases between the two ends. The CDR3 consists of 15 residues. Germline V CDR1 and CDR2: SNHLY, FYNNEI. DNA for the CDR3: TGTGCCAGCAGTGAAGCGCTTGGCAGAGGCTACGAGCAGTACTTC. This encodes CASSEALGRGYEQYF.

This clonotype was counted only a few times. This rearrangement joins TRBV12-3 or TRBV12-4 to TRBJ2-1; either TRBD1 or TRBD2 may supply D (6 bases each). V lost 6 bases and J 7 bases, leaving 25 bases between the germline ends. This CDR3 comprises 17 residues. The CDR3 sequence: CASSLDSGGGRLNEQFF. CDR3 nucleotide sequence: TGTGCCAGCAGCCTAGATAGCGGAGGGGGTCGTCTTAATGAGCAGTTCTTC.

There are a few counts of this clonotype. The chain couples TRBV4-2 to TRBJ2-3; TRBD2 aligns across 11 bases. The V gene's germline CDR1 is LGHNA and CDR2 YNFKEQ. The CDR3 is 14 residues long. J gave up 4 bases and V 5 bases, and 2 bases lay outside the gene matches. CDR3 in DNA: TGTGCCAGCAGCTCTAGCGGGGGGTCAGATACGCAGTATTTT. Its protein product is CASSSSGGSDTQYF.

The chain has TRBV6-5 and TRBJ2-3; tentative D call: TRBD2 (5 bases). Germline V gene data show CDR1 as MNHEY and CDR2 as SVGAGI. V lost 1 base, J lost 8 bases, and 13 bases lay in between. This CDR3 is built from 14 residues. The CDR3 region is CASSYLPLGGTQYF. CDR3 in DNA: TGTGCCAGCAGTTACTTACCCCTAGGAGGTACGCAGTATTTT.

The rearrangement joins TRBV20-1 to TRBJ2-1; D may be TRBD2 (6 bases). The V end lost 7 bases, the J end lost 10 bases, and 14 bases lay between the germline ends. CDR1 is DFQATT and CDR2 is SNEGSKA in the germline V gene (reference sequence). This CDR3 region has 11 residues. The CDR3 DNA reads TGCAGTGAAGGAGGGGTTAGAGAGCAGTTCTTC. It specifies CSEGGVREQFF.

This clonotype was found many times. The gene calls are TRBV15 and TRBJ2-1; TRBD1 aligns across 7 bases. CDR1 and CDR2 (germline): LNHNV, YYDKDF (reference sequence). This CDR3 has 15 amino acids. With V trimmed by 0 bases and J by 4 bases, 3 bases remained unmatched. The CDR3 region is CATSRDLGQYNEQFF. The CDR3 bases are TGTGCCACCAGCAGAGATTTGGGACAGTACAATGAGCAGTTCTTC.

The genes are TRBV5-8 and TRBJ1-2, with 7 bases matching TRBD1. CDR1 is SGHTS and CDR2 is YDEGEE in the germline V gene. Trimming at V came to 4 bases and at J to 8 bases, leaving 14 bases not matched to a gene. The CDR3 has 15 residues. The CDR3 DNA reads TGTGCCAGCAGCATGGGACAGAGGGGAAGGGGAGGCTACACCTTC. It is translated as CASSMGQRGRGGYTF. Drawing the rest from reference TRBV5-8 and TRBJ1-2, the complete variable domain is EAGVTQSPTHLIKTRGQQATLRCSPISGHTSVYWYQQALGLGLQFLLWYDEGEERNRGNFPPRFSGRQFPNYSSELNVNALELEDSALYLCASSMGQRGRGGYTFGSGTRLTVV.

The V gene is TRBV5-1, the J gene TRBJ1-1; no clear D. Trimming stripped 6 bases from V and 5 bases from J, with 8 bases between. CDR3 length equals 11 residues. CDR1 and CDR2 from the germline V gene are SGHRS and YFSETQ. This chain's CDR3 is CASILETEAFF. Written as DNA, the CDR3 is TGCGCCAGCATACTGGAGACTGAAGCTTTCTTT. Looking up the rest from reference TRBV5-1 and TRBJ1-1 gives the full variable domain: KAGVTQTPRYLIKTRGQQVTLSCSPISGHRSVSWYQQTPGQGLQFLFEYFSETQRNKGNFPGRFSGRQFSNSRSEMNVSTLELGDSALYLCASILETEAFFGQGTRLTVV.

This clonotype was counted only a few times. The rearrangement uses TRBV20-1 and TRBJ2-3; perhaps TRBD1 as D (6 bases). CDR3 size: 13 residues. Germline assignment: CDR1 DFQATT and CDR2 SNEGSKA (reference sequence). Trimming stripped 8 bases from V and 2 bases from J, with 14 bases between. The CDR3 spells CSKRQEATDTQYF. CDR3 DNA sequence: TGCAGTAAGAGACAGGAGGCCACAGATACGCAGTATTTT.

About this clonotype: A much more abundant neighbour one base away suggests this may be a read error. Since the CDR3 does not end with the conserved phenylalanine or tryptophan, this likely comes from a read error. The rearrangement links TRBV12-3 or TRBV12-4 to TRBJ2-7, with TRBD2 matching over 9 bases. This CDR3 has 13 residues. CDR3 nucleotides: TGTGCCAGCAGCTTAGCGGGAGTTTACGAGCAGTACCTC. Translated, it gives CASSLAGVYEQYL.

The rearrangement links TRBV28 to TRBJ2-3; a weak D match, TRBD1 (6 bases). Trimming shortened V by 5 bases and J by 2 bases, and 14 bases separated the two germline ends. The CDR3 loop spans 15 amino acids. Per the germline V gene, CDR1 is MDHEN and CDR2 is SYDVKM. The CDR3 nucleotides are TGTGCCAGCAGTCTAGGGGGTGCCTTCACAGATACGCAGTATTTT. Encoded protein: CASSLGGAFTDTQYF.

The chain couples TRBV3-1 to TRBJ2-3; D is possibly TRBD2 (5 bases). The length of the CDR3 is 15 residues. Deletions cut 4 bases from V and 5 bases from J, with 16 bases between. Germline V lookup: CDR1 LGHDT, CDR2 YNNKEL (reference sequence). CDR3 amino acids: CASSLLQLGEDTQYF. CDR3 sequence (DNA): TGTGCCAGCAGCCTACTACAACTAGGAGAAGATACGCAGTATTTT.

This clonotype was counted a few times. The CDR3 DNA sequence: TGCGCCAGCAGCCAGGCTAGGACAGGGTTGGAGACCCAGTACTTC. It yields the protein CASSQARTGLETQYF. J is TRBJ2-5 and V is TRBV4-1, with 8 bases matching TRBD1. The CDR3 is made up of 15 amino acids. Germline V gene lookup returns CDR1 MGHRA and CDR2 YSYEKL. Trimming cost V 3 bases and J 5 bases; bases outside gene matches: 8.

A note on this clonotype: A read error may account for a junction end that differs from germline. This chain links TRBV25-1 with TRBJ1-2; no clear D. The CDR3 is 18 residues long. Germline-derived CDR1 and CDR2 are MGHDK and SYGVNS. CDR3 in amino acids: CVSSDVSTGRGLADGYTF. As DNA, the CDR3 is TGTGTCAGCAGTGATGTTTCCACGGGCAGAGGCTTGGCGGATGGCTACACCTTC.

This clonotype was counted a few times. The CDR3 coding sequence is TGTGCCAGCAGCCCAGGGTTTTTCTCCTACAATGAGCAGTTCTTC. It is translated as CASSPGFFSYNEQFF. The rearrangement uses TRBV3-1 and TRBJ2-1, with D perhaps matching TRBD1 (5 bases). CDR1 LGHDT and CDR2 YNNKEL come from the germline V gene (reference sequence). The CDR3 has 15 amino acids. Trimming left V 4 bases short and J 0 bases short, with 10 bases between.

This clonotype was seen more than once but under ten times. This chain links TRBV14 with TRBJ1-1; tentatively, D is TRBD1 (5 bases). Trimming took off 1 base at V and 3 bases at J, with 9 bases between the two ends. Per the germline V gene, CDR1 is SGHDN and CDR2 is FVKESK. The CDR3 covers 14 residues. CDR3 sequence reads: CASSQARGYTEAFF. DNA of the CDR3: TGTGCCAGCAGCCAAGCGAGGGGTTACACTGAAGCTTTCTTT.

V gene TRBV20-1 combines with J gene TRBJ2-7; D gene unclear. Trimming removed 4 bases at V and 5 bases at J, with 9 bases between. Germline CDR1 is DFQATT and CDR2 is SNEGSKA (reference sequence). CDR3 length: 11 residues. The CDR3 reads CSATDVNEQYF. The DNA for the CDR3 is TGCAGTGCTACGGACGTTAACGAGCAGTACTTC.

The chain links TRBV25-1 to TRBJ1-1; D is uncertain. Germline CDR1 and CDR2: MGHDK and SYGVNS. The CDR3 runs to 11 residues. V was shortened by 3 bases and J by 11 bases, with 10 bases between the two germline ends. The CDR3 DNA is TGTGCCAGCAGTGAGTTGTCGCGGGCTTTCTTT. Its translation: CASSELSRAFF.